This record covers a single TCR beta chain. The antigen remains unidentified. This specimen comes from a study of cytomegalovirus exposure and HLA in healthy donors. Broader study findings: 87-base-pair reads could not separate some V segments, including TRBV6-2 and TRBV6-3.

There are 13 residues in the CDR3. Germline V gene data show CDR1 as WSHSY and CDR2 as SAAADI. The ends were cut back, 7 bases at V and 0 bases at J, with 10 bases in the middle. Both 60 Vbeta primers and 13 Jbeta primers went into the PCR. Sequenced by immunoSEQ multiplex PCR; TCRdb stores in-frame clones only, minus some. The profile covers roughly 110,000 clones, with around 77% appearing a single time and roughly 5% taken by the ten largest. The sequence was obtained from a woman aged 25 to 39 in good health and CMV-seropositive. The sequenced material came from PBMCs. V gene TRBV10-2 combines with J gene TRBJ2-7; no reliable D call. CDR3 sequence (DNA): TGCGCCAGCAAACCACTTGACTCCTACGAGCAGTACTTC. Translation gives CASKPLDSYEQYF.